Listed below are T cell receptor beta chains from one sample, sequenced in a study of blood T cell repertoires in COVID-19. Generated by immunoSEQ multiplex PCR, the TCRdb table keeps only in-frame clones and is missing some. The sample includes about 160,000 clones, 81% of them seen just once. Input material: peripheral blood. The receptors derive from a man aged 55 to 70 with active or convalescent COVID-19. CDR3s include the opening cysteine and the closing phenylalanine or tryptophan. Each record gives: D gene, V gene, J gene, clone size, CDR3 DNA, CDR3 protein. D genes are given only for firm matches. Rows may omit the clone size; those that give it use once, few, many or a size class.

D gene: NA
V gene: TRBV5-1
J gene: TRBJ2-3
clone size: NA
CDR3 DNA: TGCGCCAGCAGCCCCGCTGCGGGAATGGACACAGATACGCAGTATTTT
CDR3 protein: CASSPAAGMDTDTQYF

D gene: TRBD2
V gene: TRBV7-2
J gene: TRBJ2-5
clone size: NA
CDR3 DNA: TGTGCCAGCAGCTTCCGGGGACTAGCGGGCCGGGTCCAAGAGACCCAGTACTTC
CDR3 protein: CASSFRGLAGRVQETQYF

D gene: NA
V gene: TRBV2
J gene: TRBJ1-4
clone size: NA
CDR3 DNA: TGTGCCAGCAGACCGACGGGGGGCCCTGAAAAACTGTTTTTT
CDR3 protein: CASRPTGGPEKLFF

D gene: NA
V gene: TRBV4-2
J gene: TRBJ2-1
clone size: NA
CDR3 DNA: TGTGCCAGCAGCCAAGAACGAACTAGTAATTACAATGAGCAGTTCTTC
CDR3 protein: CASSQERTSNYNEQFF

D gene: NA
V gene: TRBV6-1
J gene: TRBJ1-6
clone size: few
CDR3 DNA: TGTGCCAGCAGTGAAAGGGACGGGAGCTCCTATAATTCACCCCTCCACTTT
CDR3 protein: CASSERDGSSYNSPLHF

D gene: NA
V gene: TRBV4-1
J gene: TRBJ1-3
clone size: once
CDR3 DNA: TGCGCCAGCAGCCAAGATGGAGGGGCAGCTGGAAACACCATATATTTT
CDR3 protein: CASSQDGGAAGNTIYF

D gene: NA
V gene: TRBV5-6
J gene: TRBJ2-5
clone size: NA
CDR3 DNA: TGTGCCAGCAGCTTGGCAGCCGGGTGGGAGGAGACCCAGTACTTC
CDR3 protein: CASSLAAGWEETQYF

D gene: NA
V gene: TRBV6-5
J gene: TRBJ1-5
clone size: NA
CDR3 DNA: TGTGCCAGCCGGCGGAGGGAAGGATGGCCCCAGCATTTT
CDR3 protein: CASRRREGWPQHF

D gene: TRBD1
V gene: TRBV18
J gene: TRBJ1-1
clone size: NA
CDR3 DNA: TGTGCCAGCTCACCGCCGGGACAGGGGGCTACTACTGAAGCTTTCTTT
CDR3 protein: CASSPPGQGATTEAFF

D gene: TRBD1
V gene: TRBV15
J gene: TRBJ1-2
clone size: NA
CDR3 DNA: TGTGCCACCAGCGGGGACAGATATCTCTATGGCTACACCTTC
CDR3 protein: CATSGDRYLYGYTF

D gene: TRBD1
V gene: TRBV2
J gene: TRBJ1-3
clone size: NA
CDR3 DNA: TGTGCCAGCAGGATGGACAGGGTGCCTGGAAACACCATATATTTT
CDR3 protein: CASRMDRVPGNTIYF

D gene: NA
V gene: TRBV2
J gene: TRBJ2-7
clone size: NA
CDR3 DNA: TGTGCCAGCAGTCCGACTCCCACCTCTGGCTACGAGCAGTACTTC
CDR3 protein: CASSPTPTSGYEQYF

D gene: TRBD2
V gene: TRBV19
J gene: TRBJ2-1
clone size: NA
CDR3 DNA: TGTGCCAGTAGTGGAATAGCGGGGGGGGAGCAGTTCTTC
CDR3 protein: CASSGIAGGEQFF

D gene: NA
V gene: TRBV4-1
J gene: TRBJ2-1
clone size: NA
CDR3 DNA: TGCGCCAGCAGTCTATCCGGGTCCTACAATGAGCAGTTCTTC
CDR3 protein: CASSLSGSYNEQFF

D gene: TRBD1
V gene: TRBV23-1
J gene: TRBJ1-2
clone size: NA
CDR3 DNA: TGCGCCAGCAGTCAGGAGAAGGGGACAGTACATCAGATTTATGGCTACACCTTC
CDR3 protein: CASSQEKGTVHQIYGYTF

D gene: TRBD1
V gene: TRBV2
J gene: TRBJ1-2
clone size: few
CDR3 DNA: TGTGCCAGCAGCGAAACGTCGACAGGGGATGGCTACACCTTC
CDR3 protein: CASSETSTGDGYTF

D gene: NA
V gene: TRBV14
J gene: TRBJ2-2
clone size: NA
CDR3 DNA: TGTGCCAGCAGCCGCGCAGGGGTCGTATTCACCGGGGAGCTGTTTTTT
CDR3 protein: CASSRAGVVFTGELFF

D gene: TRBD1
V gene: TRBV7-9
J gene: TRBJ2-1
clone size: NA
CDR3 DNA: TGTGCCAGCAGCTTAGCCCTTATTAGGGGACAGGGTAATTATGAGCAGTTCTTC
CDR3 protein: CASSLALIRGQGNYEQFF

D gene: TRBD1
V gene: TRBV2
J gene: TRBJ1-2
clone size: few
CDR3 DNA: TGTGCCAGCAGTGAAGCTCCCACAGGGGGGTATGGCTACACCTTC
CDR3 protein: CASSEAPTGGYGYTF

D gene: NA
V gene: TRBV5-6
J gene: TRBJ2-2
clone size: NA
CDR3 DNA: TGTGCCAGCAGCAAGATCCAGGGGAACACCGGGGAGCTGTTTTTT
CDR3 protein: CASSKIQGNTGELFF

D gene: NA
V gene: TRBV28
J gene: TRBJ1-5
clone size: few
CDR3 DNA: TGTGCCAGCACCGGGACACCGAATCAGCCCCAGCATTTT
CDR3 protein: CASTGTPNQPQHF

D gene: NA
V gene: TRBV9
J gene: TRBJ2-1
clone size: NA
CDR3 DNA: TGTGCCAGCAGCTCATCCTCCAGGGTCAATGAGCAGTTCTTC
CDR3 protein: CASSSSSRVNEQFF

D gene: TRBD2
V gene: TRBV5-1
J gene: TRBJ2-3
clone size: NA
CDR3 DNA: TGCGCCAGCGCGACTAGCGGGGGGGGAGATACGCAGTATTTT
CDR3 protein: CASATSGGGDTQYF

D gene: TRBD1
V gene: TRBV7-9
J gene: TRBJ1-3
clone size: NA
CDR3 DNA: TGTGCCAGCAGCTCCATCGACAGGGGTGGAAACACCATATATTTT
CDR3 protein: CASSSIDRGGNTIYF

D gene: NA
V gene: TRBV7-2
J gene: TRBJ2-5
clone size: NA
CDR3 DNA: TGTGCCAGCAGCGCATTAGGGGATGCTCGAGAGACCCAGTACTTC
CDR3 protein: CASSALGDARETQYF

D gene: NA
V gene: TRBV5-8
J gene: TRBJ1-6
clone size: NA
CDR3 DNA: TGTGCCAGCAGCTTTGATGGAGGAGGGAATTCACCCCTCCACTTT
CDR3 protein: CASSFDGGGNSPLHF

D gene: TRBD1
V gene: TRBV5-6
J gene: TRBJ1-4
clone size: once
CDR3 DNA: TGTGCCAGCAGCGGAACAGGGGGAGGAAAACTGTTTTTT
CDR3 protein: CASSGTGGGKLFF

D gene: NA
V gene: TRBV2
J gene: TRBJ1-5
clone size: once
CDR3 DNA: TGTGCCAGCAGTCAAAGCAATCAGCCCCAGCATTTT
CDR3 protein: CASSQSNQPQHF

D gene: TRBD2
V gene: TRBV10-1
J gene: TRBJ2-1
clone size: NA
CDR3 DNA: TGCGCCAGCCAGGGACTAGCTCGCCGTGAGCAGTTCTTC
CDR3 protein: CASQGLARREQFF

D gene: NA
V gene: TRBV3-1/TRBV3-2
J gene: TRBJ1-4
clone size: few
CDR3 DNA: TGTGCCAGCAGCCAAGGGAGGGTGGAAGAAAAACTGTTTTTT
CDR3 protein: CASSQGRVEEKLFF

D gene: NA
V gene: TRBV19
J gene: TRBJ1-1
clone size: NA
CDR3 DNA: TGTGCCAGTAGTATACAAGGAGCAGGGGAAGGGACTGAAGCTTTCTTT
CDR3 protein: CASSIQGAGEGTEAFF

D gene: NA
V gene: TRBV6-5
J gene: TRBJ1-6
clone size: NA
CDR3 DNA: TGTGCCAACAAAGGCACAGGTAATTCACCCCTCCACTTT
CDR3 protein: CANKGTGNSPLHF

D gene: TRBD2
V gene: TRBV18
J gene: TRBJ2-1
clone size: once
CDR3 DNA: TGTGCCAGCTCACCATACACTAGCGGGAACCACAATGAGCAGTTCTTC
CDR3 protein: CASSPYTSGNHNEQFF

D gene: TRBD1
V gene: TRBV18
J gene: TRBJ1-1
clone size: NA
CDR3 DNA: TGTGCCAGCTCACCCGAGGGGACAGGGGGCGCAGGCACTGAAGCTTTCTTT
CDR3 protein: CASSPEGTGGAGTEAFF

D gene: NA
V gene: TRBV18
J gene: TRBJ1-2
clone size: NA
CDR3 DNA: TGTGCCAGCTCACCATCCCGAGGGGCGGAGGGCCACACCTTC
CDR3 protein: CASSPSRGAEGHTF

D gene: NA
V gene: TRBV19
J gene: TRBJ1-6
clone size: once
CDR3 DNA: TGTGCCAGTAGGCCGGACAGAACGATAACACCCCTCCACTTT
CDR3 protein: CASRPDRTITPLHF

D gene: TRBD2
V gene: TRBV28
J gene: TRBJ2-3
clone size: once
CDR3 DNA: TGTGCCAGCAGTTCAGCGGGAGGAGGCACAGATACGCAGTATTTT
CDR3 protein: CASSSAGGGTDTQYF

D gene: NA
V gene: TRBV7-7
J gene: TRBJ2-5
clone size: NA
CDR3 DNA: TGTGCCAGCAGCCCCGCGTTAGAAGTCGGGGAGACCCAGTACTTC
CDR3 protein: CASSPALEVGETQYF

D gene: TRBD1
V gene: TRBV10-3
J gene: TRBJ1-2
clone size: NA
CDR3 DNA: TGTGCCATCAGGGGGACAGGGATGAGCTATGGCTACACCTTC
CDR3 protein: CAIRGTGMSYGYTF

D gene: NA
V gene: TRBV6-6
J gene: TRBJ2-7
clone size: NA
CDR3 DNA: TGTGCCAGCAGTCCCCCGTCCTCAGCCTCGGGGAACGAGCAGTACTTC
CDR3 protein: CASSPPSSASGNEQYF

D gene: TRBD2
V gene: TRBV5-1
J gene: TRBJ2-1
clone size: NA
CDR3 DNA: TGCGCCAGCAGCTTCCGTTTCGCGGGAGGGCGCGGGAATGAGCAGTTCTTC
CDR3 protein: CASSFRFAGGRGNEQFF

D gene: NA
V gene: TRBV9
J gene: TRBJ1-4
clone size: NA
CDR3 DNA: TGTGCCAGCAGCCCCTCCCCCAGGAATGAAAAACTGTTTTTT
CDR3 protein: CASSPSPRNEKLFF

D gene: NA
V gene: TRBV7-9
J gene: TRBJ2-7
clone size: few
CDR3 DNA: TGTGCCAGCAGCTTAGTCGAGAGCTACGAGCAGTACTTC
CDR3 protein: CASSLVESYEQYF

D gene: TRBD2
V gene: TRBV3-1/TRBV3-2
J gene: TRBJ2-5
clone size: NA
CDR3 DNA: TGTGCCAGCAGCCGGGGACTAGCGGGGGTAGGGGAGACCCAGTACTTC
CDR3 protein: CASSRGLAGVGETQYF

D gene: NA
V gene: TRBV4-2
J gene: TRBJ2-1
clone size: NA
CDR3 DNA: TGTGCCAGCAGCCCGGACGGGGGCTCCTACAATGAGCAGTTCTTC
CDR3 protein: CASSPDGGSYNEQFF

D gene: NA
V gene: TRBV3-1/TRBV3-2
J gene: TRBJ1-2
clone size: NA
CDR3 DNA: TGTGCCAGCAGCCAAGCCGGGAACTATGGCTACACCTTC
CDR3 protein: CASSQAGNYGYTF

D gene: NA
V gene: TRBV9
J gene: TRBJ1-2
clone size: NA
CDR3 DNA: TGTGCCAGCAGCGCCCCCGCGAGGGGCTACACCTTC
CDR3 protein: CASSAPARGYTF

D gene: TRBD1
V gene: TRBV19
J gene: TRBJ1-4
clone size: NA
CDR3 DNA: TGTGCCAGGATCAGGGGGGCTACCCCCGGCCTGTTTTTT
CDR3 protein: CARIRGATPGLFF

D gene: TRBD1
V gene: TRBV6-5
J gene: TRBJ1-1
clone size: NA
CDR3 DNA: TGTGCCAGCACCGACAGGGTCGTCACTGAAGCTTTCTTT
CDR3 protein: CASTDRVVTEAFF

D gene: TRBD1
V gene: TRBV19
J gene: TRBJ1-6
clone size: once
CDR3 DNA: TGTGCCAGTACCATCACAGGGGGTAATTCACCCCTCCACTTT
CDR3 protein: CASTITGGNSPLHF

D gene: TRBD1
V gene: TRBV12-3/TRBV12-4
J gene: TRBJ1-2
clone size: many
CDR3 DNA: TGTGCCAGCAGAAGGACAGGGATTCGCTACACCTTC
CDR3 protein: CASRRTGIRYTF

D gene: NA
V gene: TRBV29-1
J gene: TRBJ2-5
clone size: NA
CDR3 DNA: TGCAGCGTTGAGAGGATGGGGGGGCGAGGGGAGACCCAGTACTTC
CDR3 protein: CSVERMGGRGETQYF

D gene: NA
V gene: TRBV5-1
J gene: TRBJ2-2
clone size: NA
CDR3 DNA: TGCGCCAGCAGACTAGCTCCAGGGAACACCGGGGAGCTGTTTTTT
CDR3 protein: CASRLAPGNTGELFF

D gene: NA
V gene: TRBV21-1
J gene: TRBJ2-7
clone size: NA
CDR3 DNA: TGTGCCAGCATCCCTAAGACATATGCCTACGAGCAGTACTTC
CDR3 protein: CASIPKTYAYEQYF

D gene: TRBD1
V gene: TRBV13
J gene: TRBJ1-4
clone size: NA
CDR3 DNA: TGTGCCAGCAGCGGGGACAGGGGACGGGGTGAAAAACTGTTTTTT
CDR3 protein: CASSGDRGRGEKLFF